This T cell receptor (beta chain) was identified in a study of beta chain features in type 1 diabetes. This clone was counted only a few times. The isolated RNA, all of it, was reverse transcribed, so expressed TCRB transcripts were what got sequenced. Sequencing used immunoSEQ multiplex PCR; TCRdb keeps in-frame clones, though not all of them. Here the sample spans around 310,000 clones, more than 9.5% being singletons. The CDR3 runs 13 residues. Trimming removed 6 bases at V and 0 bases at J, with 6 bases between. Germline V gene sequence: CDR1 SGHTA, CDR2 FQGNSA. The gene calls are TRBV7-2 and TRBJ2-4, with no clear D. The source of this sequence is a woman younger than 45 in good health. The specimen sequenced was naive CD4+ T cells from blood. DNA of the CDR3: TGTGCCAGCAGTTCAATAGCCAAAAACATTCAGTACTTC. It codes for CASSSIAKNIQYF.